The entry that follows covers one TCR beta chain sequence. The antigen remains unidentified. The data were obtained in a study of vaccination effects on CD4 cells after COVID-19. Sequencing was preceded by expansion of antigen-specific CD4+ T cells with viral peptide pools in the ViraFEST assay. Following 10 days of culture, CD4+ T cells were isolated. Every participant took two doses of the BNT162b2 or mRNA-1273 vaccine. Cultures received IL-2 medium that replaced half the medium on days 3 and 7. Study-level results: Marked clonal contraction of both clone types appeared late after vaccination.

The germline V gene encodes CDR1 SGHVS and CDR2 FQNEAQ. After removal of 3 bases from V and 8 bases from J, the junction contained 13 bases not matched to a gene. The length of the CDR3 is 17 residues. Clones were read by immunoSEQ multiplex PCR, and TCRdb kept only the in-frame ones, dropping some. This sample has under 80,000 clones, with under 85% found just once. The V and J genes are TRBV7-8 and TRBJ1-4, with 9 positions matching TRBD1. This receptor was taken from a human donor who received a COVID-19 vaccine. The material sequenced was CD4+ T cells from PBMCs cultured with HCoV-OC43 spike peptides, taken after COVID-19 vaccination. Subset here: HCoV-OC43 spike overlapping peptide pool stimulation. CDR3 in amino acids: CASSFLQMDRGFEKLFF. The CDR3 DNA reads TGTGCCAGCAGCTTCCTACAGATGGACAGGGGATTCGAAAAACTGTTTTTT.